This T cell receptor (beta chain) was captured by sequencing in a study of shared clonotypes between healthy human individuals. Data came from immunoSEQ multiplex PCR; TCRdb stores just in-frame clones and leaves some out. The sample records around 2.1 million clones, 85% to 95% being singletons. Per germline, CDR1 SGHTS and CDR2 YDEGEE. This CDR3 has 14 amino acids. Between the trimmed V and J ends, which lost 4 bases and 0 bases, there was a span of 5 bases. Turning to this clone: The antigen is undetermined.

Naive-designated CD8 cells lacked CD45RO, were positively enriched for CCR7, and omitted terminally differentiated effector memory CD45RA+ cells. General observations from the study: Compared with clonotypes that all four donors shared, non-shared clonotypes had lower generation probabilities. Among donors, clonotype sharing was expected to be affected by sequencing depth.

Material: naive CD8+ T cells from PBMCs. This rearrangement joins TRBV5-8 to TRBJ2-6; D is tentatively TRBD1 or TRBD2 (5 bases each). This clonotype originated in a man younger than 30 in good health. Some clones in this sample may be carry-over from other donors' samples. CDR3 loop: CASSGGSGANVLTF. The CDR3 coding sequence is TGTGCCAGCAGCGGGGGCTCTGGGGCCAACGTCCTGACTTTC.